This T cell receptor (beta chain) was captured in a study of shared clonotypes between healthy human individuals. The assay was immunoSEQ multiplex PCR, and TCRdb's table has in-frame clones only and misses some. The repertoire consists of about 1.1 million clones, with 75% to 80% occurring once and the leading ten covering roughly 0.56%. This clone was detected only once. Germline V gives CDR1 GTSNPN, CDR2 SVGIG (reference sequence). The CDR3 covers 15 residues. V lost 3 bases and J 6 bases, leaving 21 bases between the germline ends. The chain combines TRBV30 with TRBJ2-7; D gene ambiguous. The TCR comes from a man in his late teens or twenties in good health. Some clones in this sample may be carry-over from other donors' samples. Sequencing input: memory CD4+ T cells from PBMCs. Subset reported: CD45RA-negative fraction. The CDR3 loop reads CAWSPRPILRVEQYF. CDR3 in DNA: TGTGCCTGGAGCCCTAGGCCTATTCTCCGGGTCGAGCAGTACTTC.